The clone carrying this T cell receptor (beta chain) was seen a handful of times. The antigen is not known. The junction departs from the called germline gene at one end, perhaps through a read error. PCR used 60 Vbeta primers and 13 Jbeta primers. Sequencing used immunoSEQ multiplex PCR; TCRdb keeps in-frame clones, though not all of them. The sample contains tens of thousands of clones, around 8% of which appear only once. The source of the sample is a study of cytomegalovirus exposure and HLA in healthy donors. This CDR3 comprises 15 residues. The germline V gene encodes CDR1 SSHAT and CDR2 FNYEAQ (reference sequence). Regarding the study as a whole: Near-uniform donor sequencing depth was presumed by presence/absence analyses. A cluster of highly shared sequence variants was likely a sequencing artifact.

The specimen was PBMCs. The chain recombines TRBV7-7 with TRBJ2-2, with TRBD2 identical over 7 bases. The origin of this receptor is a man between 45 and 60 years old in good health and CMV-seronegative. DNA for the CDR3: TGTGCTAGCAGCTTAGTTCCTAGCGGAGACGGGGAGCTGTTTTTT. It specifies CASSLVPSGDGELFF.